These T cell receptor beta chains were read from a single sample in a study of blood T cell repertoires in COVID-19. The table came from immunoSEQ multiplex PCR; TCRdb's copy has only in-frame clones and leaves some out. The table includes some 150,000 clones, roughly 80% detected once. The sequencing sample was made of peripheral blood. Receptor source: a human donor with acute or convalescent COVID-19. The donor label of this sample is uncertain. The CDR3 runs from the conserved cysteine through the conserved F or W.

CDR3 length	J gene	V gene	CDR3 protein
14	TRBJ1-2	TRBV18	CASSPGQVPYGYTF
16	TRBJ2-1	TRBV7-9	CASSSVSGVSYNEQFF
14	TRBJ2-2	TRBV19	CASKQGEVTGELFF
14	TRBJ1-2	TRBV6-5	CASSNDGRTRGYTF
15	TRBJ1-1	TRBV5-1	CASSYRTGMNTEAFF
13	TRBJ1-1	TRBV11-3	CASSQGLNTEAFF
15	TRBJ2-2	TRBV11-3	CASSFGQGNTGELFF
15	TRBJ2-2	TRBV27	CASSFYPRDSGELFF
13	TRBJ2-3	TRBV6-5	CASKAGGTDTQYF
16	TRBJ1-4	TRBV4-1	CASSQGQGGLNEKLFF
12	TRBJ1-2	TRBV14	CASSQDVHGYTF
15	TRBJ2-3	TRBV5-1	CASSYDRGVGDTQYF
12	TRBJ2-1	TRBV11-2	CASSQQGNEQFF
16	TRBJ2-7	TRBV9	CASSSPGTSSLEEQYF
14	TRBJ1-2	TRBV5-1	CASSLEWAGVSYTF
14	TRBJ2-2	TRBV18	CASSRQDSTGELFF